These 21 T cell receptor beta chains originate from one sample sequenced in a study of control samples from healthy donors and cancer patients. Repertoires were generated with immunoSEQ multiplex PCR, while TCRdb's copy carries only in-frame clones and drops some. Here the sample spans 51,000 or so clones, 75% to 90% being singletons. Sequencing used blood. These receptors all come from a man aged 70-80 years in good health.

The chain joins TRBV29-1 to TRBJ2-3, with no clear D. Trimming cost V 0 bases and J 1 base, with 8 bases left between them. Germline V gives CDR1 SQVTM, CDR2 ANQGSEA. The CDR3 contains 14 residues. CDR3 nucleotide sequence: TGCAGCGTTGAAGAACCGGCGGGCACAGATACGCAGTATTTT. Translation gives CSVEEPAGTDTQYF.

The rearrangement joins TRBV12-3 or TRBV12-4 to TRBJ2-7, with unresolved D. V gave up 2 bases and J gave up 8 bases, with 13 bases separating them. The CDR3 consists of 13 residues. As DNA, the CDR3 is TGTGCCAGCAGTTTAACTACAATTACGAAGCAGTACTTC. Translated, it gives CASSLTTITKQYF.

The chain has TRBV19 and TRBJ1-5, with 7 nucleotides matching TRBD1. Germline CDR1 reads LNHDA; CDR2 reads SQIVND (reference sequence). Unmatched junction bases numbered 10, after V lost 10 bases and J lost 1 base. The length of the CDR3 is 15 residues. The CDR3 bases are TGTGCCACCAAAAGGGGGCTGGGGAGCAATCAGCCCCAGCATTTT. This translates into CATKRGLGSNQPQHF.

This chain uses TRBV6-6 with TRBJ1-5, with D unclear. This CDR3 region has 14 residues. Germline V CDR1 and CDR2: MNHNY, SVGAGI (reference sequence). The V end lost 5 bases, the J end lost 4 bases, and 12 bases lay between the germline ends. In DNA form, the CDR3 reads TGTGCCAGCAGTCGAACAGAGACAAATCAGCCCCAGCATTTT. Protein: CASSRTETNQPQHF.

The rearrangement joins TRBV7-9 to TRBJ2-1; 9 bases map to TRBD2. Per the germline V gene, CDR1 is SEHNR and CDR2 is FQNEAQ (reference sequence). The CDR3 sequence is 14 residues long. Trimming took 3 bases from V and 6 from J; bases not matched to a gene: 3. DNA of the CDR3: TGTGCCAGCAGCTTCAGCGGGGGGTCCAATGAGCAGTTCTTC. Translated, it gives CASSFSGGSNEQFF. The full variable domain, completed using reference TRBV7-9 and TRBJ2-1, is DTGVSQNPRHKITKRGQNVTFRCDPISEHNRLYWYRQTLGQGPEFLTYFQNEAQLEKSRLLSDRFSAERPKGSFSTLEIQRTEQGDSAMYLCASSFSGGSNEQFFGPGTRLTVL.

V is TRBV10-2 and J is TRBJ2-6; maybe TRBD1 (5 bases). The ends were cut back, 3 bases at V and 0 bases at J, with 6 bases in the middle. This CDR3 region has 15 residues. Germline V gene sequence: CDR1 WSHSY, CDR2 SAAADI. CDR3 nucleotide sequence: TGCGCCAGCAGTGACACAGGCTCTGGGGCCAACGTCCTGACTTTC. Protein: CASSDTGSGANVLTF.

V is TRBV25-1 and J is TRBJ2-5; the match to TRBD1 covers 7 bases. From germline, CDR1 is MGHDK and CDR2 SYGVNS. The CDR3 loop spans 15 amino acids. Unmatched junction bases numbered 11, after V lost 3 bases and J lost 7 bases. The CDR3 nucleotides read TGTGCCAGCAGTGACCCGGGACAGAATCCAGGGACCCAGTACTTC. Translated: CASSDPGQNPGTQYF.

V gene TRBV28 combines with J gene TRBJ1-5; possibly TRBD1 for D (5 bases). Germline V lookup: CDR1 MDHEN, CDR2 SYDVKM. V lost 3 bases to trimming and J lost 8 bases, with 11 bases between them. The CDR3 consists of 13 residues. The CDR3 DNA sequence: TGTGCCAGCAGTTTGACAGTCTTTAAGCCCCAGCATTTT. It encodes CASSLTVFKPQHF.

This sequence joins TRBV6-5 and TRBJ2-6, with no clear D. Germline CDR1 reads MNHEY; CDR2 reads SVGAGI. The V and J ends lost 0 bases and 1 base respectively, with 4 bases between them. The CDR3 has 15 residues. The CDR3: CASSYSTSGANVLTF. In nucleotides, the CDR3 is TGTGCCAGCAGTTACTCGACGTCTGGGGCCAACGTCCTGACTTTC.

The chain joins TRBV7-6 to TRBJ1-1, with D perhaps matching TRBD1 (6 bases). V was trimmed by 4 bases and J by 4 bases, leaving 13 bases between them. The CDR3 extends over 14 amino acids. CDR1 and CDR2 from the germline V gene are SGHVS and FNYEAQ. For the CDR3, the DNA is TGTGCCAGCAGCTGGGGGGGCATTGGCACTGAAGCTTTCTTT. Its protein is CASSWGGIGTEAFF.

The chain carries TRBV7-9 and TRBJ2-1, with D tentatively TRBD2 (6 bases). Trimming took off 4 bases at V and 0 bases at J, with 16 bases between the two ends. The germline V gene has CDR1 SEHNR and CDR2 FQNEAQ (reference sequence). The CDR3 loop spans 17 amino acids. CDR3 sequence: CASSSGTPFFSYNEQFF. As DNA, the CDR3 is TGTGCCAGCAGCTCGGGGACTCCTTTCTTCTCCTACAATGAGCAGTTCTTC.

The chain combines TRBV13 with TRBJ2-3; D is uncertain. Per germline, CDR1 PRHDT and CDR2 FYEKMQ (reference sequence). This CDR3 comprises 16 residues. V was shortened by 5 bases and J by 5 bases, with 20 bases between the two germline ends. CDR3 nucleotide sequence: TGTGCCAGCAGCCGTAAAATCATAGGGTACGGAGATACGCAGTATTTT. Translated, it gives CASSRKIIGYGDTQYF.

The chain couples TRBV19 to TRBJ2-1; D is uncertain. Germline V lookup: CDR1 LNHDA, CDR2 SQIVND (reference sequence). V was cut by 3 bases and J by 9 bases, with 18 bases left in between. The CDR3 is made up of 15 amino acids. Written as DNA, the CDR3 is TGTGCCAGTAGTATCCAGCGCTCAACAATGGGTGAGCAGTTCTTC. Encoded protein: CASSIQRSTMGEQFF.

This clone was observed a single time. The chain joins TRBV5-1 to TRBJ2-3; D is uncertain. Trimming cost V 0 bases and J 5 bases, with 4 bases left between them. Germline values: CDR1 SGHRS, CDR2 YFSETQ. The CDR3 covers 12 residues. CDR3 nucleotides: TGCGCCAGCAGCTTGGATATAGATACGCAGTATTTT. Its translation: CASSLDIDTQYF.

V and J are TRBV27 and TRBJ1-3; 7 bases match TRBD1. The CDR3 totals 14 residues. V lost 5 bases and J lost 5; bases outside the gene matches: 6. In germline, CDR1 is MNHEY, CDR2 SMNVEV (reference sequence). The CDR3 is CASSPTGARNTIYF. CDR3 nucleotide sequence: TGTGCCAGCAGTCCTACAGGGGCAAGAAACACCATATATTTT.

V usage is TRBV3-1 (or the pseudogene TRBV3-2) and J usage is TRBJ1-6; D gene unclear. The CDR3 contains 16 residues. V was clipped by 1 base and J by 8 bases, with 15 bases between them. Germline-derived CDR1 and CDR2 are LGHDT and YNNKEL (reference sequence). The CDR3 DNA follows: TGTGCCAGCAGCCAAGGCTCGAGTCAGCAGTATTCACCCCTCCACTTT. This sequence encodes CASSQGSSQQYSPLHF.

CDR3 in DNA: TGTGCCAGCAGCCAAGCCACGATGGGTTACCCCGGGGAGCTGTTTTTT. It codes for CASSQATMGYPGELFF. The V call is TRBV3-1 (or the pseudogene TRBV3-2), the J call TRBJ2-2; D remains ambiguous. The germline V gene has CDR1 LGHDT and CDR2 YNNKEL (reference sequence). CDR3 size: 16 residues. Trimming took off 1 base at V and 6 bases at J, with 15 bases between the two ends.

A few counts support this clone. The V gene is TRBV19, the J gene TRBJ1-5; D is perhaps TRBD1 (6 bases). V was clipped by 5 bases and J by 5 bases, with 10 bases between them. The CDR3 sequence is 13 residues long. Germline V lookup: CDR1 LNHDA, CDR2 SQIVND (reference sequence). The CDR3 spells CASSGGRDQPQHF. In nucleotides, the CDR3 is TGTGCCAGTAGTGGGGGGCGCGATCAGCCCCAGCATTTT.

This clone was seen a handful of times. This sequence joins TRBV19 and TRBJ1-3; no firm D call. Germline loops: CDR1 LNHDA, CDR2 SQIVND (reference sequence). V was clipped by 9 bases and J by 7 bases, with 13 bases between them. The CDR3 has 12 residues. This chain's CDR3 is CASLSLHNTIYF. In DNA form, the CDR3 reads TGTGCCAGCTTATCCCTTCATAACACCATATATTTT. Full variable domain (rest looked up from reference TRBV19 and TRBJ1-3): DGGITQSPKYLFRKEGQNVTLSCEQNLNHDAMYWYRQDPGQGLRLIYYSQIVNDFQKGDIAEGYSVSREKKESFPLTVTSAQKNPTAFYLCASLSLHNTIYFGEGSWLTVV.

The V and J genes are TRBV18 and TRBJ1-3, with unresolved D. The V and J ends lost 6 bases and 1 base respectively, with 10 bases between them. Germline-derived CDR1 and CDR2 are KGHSH and LQKENI. This CDR3 spans 14 amino acids. The CDR3: CASSPNSSGNTIYF. DNA for the CDR3: TGTGCCAGCTCCCCTAACTCGTCTGGAAACACCATATATTTT.

The V and J genes are TRBV24-1 and TRBJ2-5, with a tentative D call TRBD1 (5 bases). Trimming shortened V by 4 bases and J by 2 bases, and 13 bases separated the two germline ends. Germline V gene lookup returns CDR1 KGHDR and CDR2 SFDVKD. CDR3 length: 15 residues. For the CDR3, the DNA is TGTGCCACCAGTGACAGTCAGGGCACTCAAGAGACCCAGTACTTC. Protein sequence: CATSDSQGTQETQYF.